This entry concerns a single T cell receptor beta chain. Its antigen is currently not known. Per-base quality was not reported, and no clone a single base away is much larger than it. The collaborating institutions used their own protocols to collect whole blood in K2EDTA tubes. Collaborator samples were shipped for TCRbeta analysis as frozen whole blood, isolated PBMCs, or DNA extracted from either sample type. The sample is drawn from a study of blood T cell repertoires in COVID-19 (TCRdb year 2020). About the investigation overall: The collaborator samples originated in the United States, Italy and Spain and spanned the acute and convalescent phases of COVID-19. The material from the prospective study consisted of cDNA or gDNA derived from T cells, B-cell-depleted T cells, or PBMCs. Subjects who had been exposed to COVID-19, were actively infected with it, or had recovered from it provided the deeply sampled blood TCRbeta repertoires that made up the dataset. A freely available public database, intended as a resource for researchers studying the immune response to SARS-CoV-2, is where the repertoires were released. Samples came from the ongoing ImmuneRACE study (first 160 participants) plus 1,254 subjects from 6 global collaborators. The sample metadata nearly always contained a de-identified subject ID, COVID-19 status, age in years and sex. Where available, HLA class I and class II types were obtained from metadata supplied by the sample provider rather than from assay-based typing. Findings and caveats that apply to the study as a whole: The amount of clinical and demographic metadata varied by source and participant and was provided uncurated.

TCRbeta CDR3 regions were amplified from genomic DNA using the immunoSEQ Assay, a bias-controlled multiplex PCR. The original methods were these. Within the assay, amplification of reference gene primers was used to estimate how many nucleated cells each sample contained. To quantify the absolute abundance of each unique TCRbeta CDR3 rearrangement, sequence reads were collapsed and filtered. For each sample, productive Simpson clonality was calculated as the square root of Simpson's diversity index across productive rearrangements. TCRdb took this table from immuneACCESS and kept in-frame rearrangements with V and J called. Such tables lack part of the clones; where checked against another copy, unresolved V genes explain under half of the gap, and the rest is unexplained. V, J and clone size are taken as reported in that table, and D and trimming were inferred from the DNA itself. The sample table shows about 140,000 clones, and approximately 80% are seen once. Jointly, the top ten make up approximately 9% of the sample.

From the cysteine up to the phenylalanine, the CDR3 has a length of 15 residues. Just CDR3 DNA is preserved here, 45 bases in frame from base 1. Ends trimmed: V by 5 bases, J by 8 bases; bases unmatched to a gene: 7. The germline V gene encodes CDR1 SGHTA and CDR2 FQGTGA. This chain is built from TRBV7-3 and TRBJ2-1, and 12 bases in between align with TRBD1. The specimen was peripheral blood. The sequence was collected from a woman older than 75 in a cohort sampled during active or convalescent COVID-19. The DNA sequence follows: TGTGCCAGCAGCATTCCCGGGACAGGGGGCGATGAGCAGTTCTTC. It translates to CASSIPGTGGDEQFF.